The 25 T cell receptor beta chains below were found in one sample sequenced in a study of tumour-infiltrating T cells in Burkitt lymphoma. The repertoire was sequenced with immunoSEQ multiplex PCR; TCRdb's copy has only in-frame clones and lacks some. Found here are some 1,800 clones, about 14% of them singletons; the top ten hold roughly 7%. The sequenced material came from tumor tissue. These receptors originate from a human donor with Burkitt lymphoma.

This clone was observed a handful of times. This chain uses TRBV11-2 with TRBJ2-6; D is undetermined. This CDR3 has 19 residues. Germline CDR1 and CDR2: SGHAT and FQNNGV. V was clipped by 0 bases and J by 0 bases, with 15 bases between them. The CDR3 nucleotides read TGTGCCAGCAGCTTAGATAATGTGGGAACCTCCTCTGGGGCCAACGTCCTGACTTTC. Its protein is CASSLDNVGTSSGANVLTF.

This clone has just a few counts. This chain joins TRBV5-6 and TRBJ2-3; D is undetermined. Trimming shortened V by 2 bases and J by 5 bases, and 12 bases separated the two germline ends. From germline, CDR1 is SGHDT and CDR2 YYEEEE. The CDR3 length is 14 residues. DNA for the CDR3: TGTGCCAGCAGCTTCGGAACCATGGGAGATACGCAGTATTTT. This gives the protein CASSFGTMGDTQYF.

Only a few counts were recorded for this clone. This chain connects TRBV27 to TRBJ1-2; 10 nucleotides line up with TRBD1. V dropped 3 bases and J dropped 8; count of bases not matched to a gene: 9. CDR3 size: 15 residues. The V gene's germline CDR1 is MNHEY and CDR2 SMNVEV (reference sequence). The CDR3 loop is CASSFYPGQGVGYTF. The CDR3 DNA reads TGTGCCAGCAGTTTTTATCCCGGACAGGGGGTCGGCTACACCTTC.

The chain employs TRBV9 and TRBJ2-3; TRBD2 matches 8 bases. After removal of 0 bases from V and 2 bases from J, the junction contained 5 bases not matched to a gene. The CDR3 is 16 residues long. The germline V gene has CDR1 SGDLS and CDR2 YYNGEE. The CDR3 DNA is TGTGCCAGCAGCGTAGCCCGCGGGGGGTCCACAGATACGCAGTATTTT. Protein product: CASSVARGGSTDTQYF.

This clone was seen more than once but under ten times. The rearrangement links TRBV7-9 to TRBJ2-2, with unresolved D. V shed 6 bases and J shed 4 bases, with 12 bases lying between them. Germline CDR1 reads SEHNR; CDR2 reads FQNEAQ (reference sequence). This CDR3 is built from 14 residues. CDR3 residues: CASRESGTTGELFF. CDR3 in DNA: TGTGCCAGCAGAGAATCCGGAACCACCGGGGAGCTGTTTTTT.

The V call is TRBV15, the J call TRBJ2-3, with D hard to call. The V end lost 0 bases, the J end lost 2 bases, and 12 bases lay between the germline ends. CDR3 length equals 16 residues. The germline V gene encodes CDR1 LNHNV and CDR2 YYDKDF (reference sequence). As DNA, the CDR3 is TGTGCCACCAGCAGAGATGGGGTGGGGTTCACAGATACGCAGTATTTT. Protein sequence: CATSRDGVGFTDTQYF.

The V gene is TRBV21-1, the J gene TRBJ2-5; the table calls TRBD2, which could not be checked here. TRBV21-1 corresponds to a pseudogene. CDR3 length equals 15 residues. CDR3 bases: TGTGCCAGCAGCAAACGGGTTTTTTACCAAGAGACCCAGTACTTC. Its translation is CASSKRVFYQETQYF.

The V and J genes are TRBV29-1 and TRBJ1-1; the D is unclear. Deletions cut 2 bases from V and 0 bases from J, with 4 bases between. The CDR3 runs 12 residues. Germline V gene data show CDR1 as SQVTM and CDR2 as ANQGSEA. CDR3 in DNA: TGCAGCGTTGAAATCATGAACACTGAAGCTTTCTTT. This gives the protein CSVEIMNTEAFF. Together with reference TRBV29-1 and TRBJ1-1, the CDR3 gives the full variable domain: SAVISQKPSRDICQRGTSLTIQCQVDSQVTMMFWYRQQPGQSLTLIATANQGSEATYESGFVIDKFPISRPNLTFSTLTVSNMSPEDSSIYLCSVEIMNTEAFFGQGTRLTVV.

This clone has only a few counts. The rearrangement links TRBV7-8 to TRBJ1-6; D unresolved. Germline V gene data show CDR1 as SGHVS and CDR2 as FQNEAQ. This CDR3 is 14 amino acids long. Trimming took off 2 bases at V and 4 bases at J, with 6 bases between the two ends. CDR3 loop: CASSLQAYNSPLHF. DNA for the CDR3: TGTGCCAGCAGCTTACAGGCTTATAATTCACCCCTCCACTTT.

The rearrangement links TRBV29-1 to TRBJ2-1; weak D call: TRBD2 (5 bases). The CDR3 sequence is 14 residues long. The V gene's germline CDR1 is SQVTM and CDR2 ANQGSEA. V lost 6 bases and J 0 bases, leaving 12 bases between the germline ends. CDR3 protein: CSVTTESSYNEQFF. The CDR3 nucleotides read TGCAGCGTGACTACCGAGAGCTCCTACAATGAGCAGTTCTTC.

DNA of the CDR3: TGCGCCAGCAGCCAAGATGGCTGGAGGAATAGCAATCAGCCCCAGCATTTT. Translation gives CASSQDGWRNSNQPQHF. The chain combines TRBV4-3 with TRBJ1-5; D is undetermined. V was pared by 0 bases and J by 0 bases, with 12 bases between. The CDR3 has 17 amino acids. Germline lookup yields CDR1 LGHNA and CDR2 YSLEER.

This clone was detected only a few times. This chain links TRBV19 with TRBJ2-7; 8 nucleotides align to TRBD1. V gave up 7 bases and J gave up 7 bases; unmatched junction bases: 12. Per the germline V gene, CDR1 is LNHDA and CDR2 is SQIVND (reference sequence). The CDR3 spans 14 residues. CDR3 DNA sequence: TGTGCCAGTAACCAAGCGGACAGGGTTGGGGAGCAGTACTTC. Translation: CASNQADRVGEQYF.

This clone showed up just a few times. V usage is TRBV4-2 and J usage is TRBJ2-3; TRBD2 matches 12 bases. Germline values: CDR1 LGHNA, CDR2 YNFKEQ. The CDR3 is 17 residues long. J was trimmed by 2 bases and V by 4 bases; bases with no gene match: 7. Written as DNA, the CDR3 is TGTGCCAGCAGCCTAGGACTAGCGGGGAAGCACACAGATACGCAGTATTTT. Translating gives CASSLGLAGKHTDTQYF.

This rearrangement joins TRBV25-1 to TRBJ2-3, with 8 bases fitting TRBD2. V lost 8 bases and J lost 8; bases outside the gene matches: 3. In germline, CDR1 is MGHDK, CDR2 SYGVNS. The CDR3 is made up of 11 amino acids. This chain's CDR3 is CASWAGGTQYF. DNA for the CDR3: TGTGCCAGCTGGGCGGGGGGTACGCAGTATTTT.

This clone turned up a few times. V usage is TRBV2 and J usage is TRBJ2-6; tentative D call: TRBD1 (5 bases). This CDR3 comprises 17 residues. From germline, CDR1 is SNHLY and CDR2 FYNNEI. Trimming left V 4 bases short and J 0 bases short, with 13 bases between. The CDR3 DNA reads TGTGCCAGCAGTGTATTCCCCAGGGACTCTGGGGCCAACGTCCTGACTTTC. Protein product: CASSVFPRDSGANVLTF.

This clone was detected a few times. J is TRBJ1-2 and V is TRBV25-1; TRBD1 matches 7 bases. The V and J ends lost 10 bases and 8 bases, in that order; junction bases with no gene match: 7. The CDR3 totals 11 residues. Germline lookup yields CDR1 MGHDK and CDR2 SYGVNS. In nucleotides, the CDR3 is TGTGCCACCCGGACAGGCGGGGGCTACACCTTC. This gives the protein CATRTGGGYTF.

The chain carries TRBV5-4 and TRBJ1-6, with unresolved D. The CDR3 totals 15 residues. Germline assignment: CDR1 SGHNT and CDR2 YYREEE (reference sequence). V lost 0 bases, J lost 2 bases, and 6 bases lay in between. The CDR3 spells CASSLGVAYNSPLHF. CDR3 DNA: TGTGCCAGCAGCTTGGGGGTGGCCTATAATTCACCCCTCCACTTT.

This chain joins TRBV9 and TRBJ1-4, with TRBD1 matching over 8 bases. Germline assignment: CDR1 SGDLS and CDR2 YYNGEE. The CDR3 runs 15 residues. With 2 bases clipped from V and 8 bases from J, the junction kept 8 bases outside the gene matches. The CDR3 reads CASSVAGGLWEKLFF. CDR3 bases: TGTGCCAGCAGCGTGGCAGGGGGCCTTTGGGAAAAACTGTTTTTT.

The chain is built from TRBV12-5 and TRBJ1-3, with no clear D. Germline V gives CDR1 LGHNT, CDR2 FRNRAP. CDR3 length equals 14 residues. Trimming pared 3 bases from V and 0 bases from J, leaving 6 bases between. CDR3 bases: TGTGCTAGTGGTTTAAGGCCCTCTGGAAACACCATATATTTT. Translated, it gives CASGLRPSGNTIYF.

The chain combines TRBV13 with TRBJ2-7, with D perhaps matching TRBD1 (6 bases). The V end was cut by 5 bases, the J end by 7 bases, with 18 bases between. CDR3 size: 14 residues. Germline V gene data show CDR1 as PRHDT and CDR2 as FYEKMQ (reference sequence). CDR3 sequence: CASSPLGGRGEQYF. CDR3 DNA: TGTGCCAGCAGCCCCCTAGGGGGTAGAGGAGAGCAGTACTTC.

The chain joins TRBV19 to TRBJ1-3; no reliable D call. The V gene lost 3 bases and the J gene lost 0 bases, with 12 bases spanning the gap. The CDR3 is 16 amino acids. Germline CDR1 LNHDA, CDR2 SQIVND (reference sequence). In DNA form, the CDR3 reads TGTGCCAGTAGTATCAGCCGCTTTATCTCTGGAAACACCATATATTTT. It specifies CASSISRFISGNTIYF. Together with reference TRBV19 and TRBJ1-3, the CDR3 gives the full variable domain: DGGITQSPKYLFRKEGQNVTLSCEQNLNHDAMYWYRQDPGQGLRLIYYSQIVNDFQKGDIAEGYSVSREKKESFPLTVTSAQKNPTAFYLCASSISRFISGNTIYFGEGSWLTVV.

V gene TRBV30 combines with J gene TRBJ1-5; D perhaps matches TRBD1 (5 bases). Trimming cost V 1 base and J 7 bases, with 14 bases left between them. This CDR3 comprises 14 residues. CDR1 and CDR2 from the germline V gene are GTSNPN and SVGIG (reference sequence). The CDR3 loop reads CAWSGGGSHQPQHF. CDR3 coding DNA: TGTGCCTGGAGTGGTGGGGGGTCGCACCAGCCCCAGCATTTT. The variable domain in full, completed from reference TRBV30 and TRBJ1-5, reads SQTIHQWPATLVQPVGSPLSLECTVEGTSNPNLYWYRQAAGRGLQLLFYSVGIGQISSEVPQNLSASRPQDRQFILSSKKLLLSDSGFYLCAWSGGGSHQPQHFGDGTRLSIL.

This clone was observed a few times. The sample has other DNA sequences that encode this CDR3 too. V is TRBV5-4 and J is TRBJ2-2; TRBD1 aligns across 9 bases. This CDR3 is built from 16 residues. Germline V gene data show CDR1 as SGHNT and CDR2 as YYREEE (reference sequence). V was clipped by 5 bases and J by 8 bases; unmatched bases: 13. CDR3 bases: TGTGCCAGCAGTAACACAGGGGGCCTTCTCGGAGGGGAGCTGTTTTTT. Its translation is CASSNTGGLLGGELFF.

The gene calls are TRBV18 and TRBJ2-5, with D unclear. Trimming took 3 bases from V and 0 from J, leaving 2 bases between them. The CDR3 runs 12 residues. The germline gives CDR1 KGHSH, CDR2 LQKENI. CDR3 residues: CASSPYQETQYF. CDR3 nucleotides: TGTGCCAGCTCACCCTACCAAGAGACCCAGTACTTC.

A few counts support this clone. The chain has TRBV9 and TRBJ2-3; no clear D gene. Trimming cost V 3 bases and J 1 base, with 3 bases left between them. CDR1 and CDR2 from the germline V gene are SGDLS and YYNGEE. This CDR3 has 12 amino acids. The CDR3 loop reads CASSARTDTQYF. The CDR3 nucleotides are TGTGCCAGCAGCGCCCGCACAGATACGCAGTATTTT.